The entry that follows covers one T cell receptor beta chain sequence. This table comes from immunoSEQ multiplex PCR, and its TCRdb copy is limited to in-frame clones, with some not included. Among under 200,000 clones, 88% were seen once, and the ten largest hold 6%. The data were taken from a study of blood T cell repertoires in COVID-19. As for the study in general: The United States, Italy and Spain supplied acute and convalescent COVID-19 samples.

The sequenced sample consisted of peripheral blood. The receptor's source is a man between 35 and 55 years old with active or convalescent COVID-19.

The DNA of the CDR3 is TGTGCCAGCAGTTATGGCGGAGTCACAAACTATGGCTACACCTTC. This translates into CASSYGGVTNYGYTF. This chain links TRBV6-5 with TRBJ1-2, with D hard to call. Germline V CDR1 and CDR2: MNHEY, SVGAGI. The length of the CDR3 is 15 residues. V lost 3 bases to trimming and J lost 2 bases, with 13 bases between them.